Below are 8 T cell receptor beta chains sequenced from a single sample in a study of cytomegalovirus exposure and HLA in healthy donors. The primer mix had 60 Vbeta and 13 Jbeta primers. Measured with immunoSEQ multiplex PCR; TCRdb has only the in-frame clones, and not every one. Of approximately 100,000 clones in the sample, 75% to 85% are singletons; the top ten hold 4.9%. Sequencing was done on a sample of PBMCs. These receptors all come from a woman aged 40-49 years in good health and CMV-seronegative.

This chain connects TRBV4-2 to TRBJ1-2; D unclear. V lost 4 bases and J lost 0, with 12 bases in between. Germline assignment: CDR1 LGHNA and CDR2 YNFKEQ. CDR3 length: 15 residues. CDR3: CASSPPALANYGYTF. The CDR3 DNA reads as TGTGCCAGCAGCCCCCCTGCTCTAGCTAACTATGGCTACACCTTC.

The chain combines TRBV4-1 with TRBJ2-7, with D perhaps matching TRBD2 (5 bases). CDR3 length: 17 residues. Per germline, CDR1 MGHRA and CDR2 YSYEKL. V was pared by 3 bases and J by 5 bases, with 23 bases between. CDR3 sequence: CASSQAGWRAGQHEQYF. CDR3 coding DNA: TGCGCCAGCAGCCAGGCGGGTTGGCGGGCAGGCCAGCACGAGCAGTACTTC.

The CDR3 loop is CASSGDTDLPKNIQYF. The CDR3 coding sequence is TGTGCCAGCAGCGGCGACACCGACCTTCCCAAAAACATTCAGTACTTC. The V call is TRBV9, the J call TRBJ2-4; D uncertain. The CDR3 is made up of 16 amino acids. V dropped 3 bases and J dropped 2 bases, with 15 bases sitting between them. Germline CDR1 and CDR2: SGDLS and YYNGEE.

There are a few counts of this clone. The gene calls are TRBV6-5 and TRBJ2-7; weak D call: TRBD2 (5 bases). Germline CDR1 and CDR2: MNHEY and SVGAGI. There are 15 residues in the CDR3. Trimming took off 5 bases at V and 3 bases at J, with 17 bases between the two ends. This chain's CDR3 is CASSKGPGSFYEQYF. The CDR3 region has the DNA TGTGCCAGCAGTAAAGGACCGGGGTCTTTCTACGAGCAGTACTTC.

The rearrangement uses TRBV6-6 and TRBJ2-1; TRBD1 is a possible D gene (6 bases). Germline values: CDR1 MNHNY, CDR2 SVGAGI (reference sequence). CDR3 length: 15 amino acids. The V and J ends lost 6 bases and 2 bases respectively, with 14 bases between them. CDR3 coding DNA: TGTGCCAGCAGACCCCGACAGGACACCTACAATGAGCAGTTCTTC. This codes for CASRPRQDTYNEQFF.

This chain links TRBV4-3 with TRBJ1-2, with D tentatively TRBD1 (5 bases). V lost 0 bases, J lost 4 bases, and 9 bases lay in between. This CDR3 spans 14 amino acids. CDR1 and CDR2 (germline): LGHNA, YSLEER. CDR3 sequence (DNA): TGCGCCAGCAGCCAAGAAGGGGCTAGCTATGGCTACACCTTC. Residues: CASSQEGASYGYTF.

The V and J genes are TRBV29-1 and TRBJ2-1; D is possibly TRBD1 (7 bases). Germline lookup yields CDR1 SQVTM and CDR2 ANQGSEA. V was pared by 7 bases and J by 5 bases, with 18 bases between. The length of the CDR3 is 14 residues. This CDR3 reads CSAEAGRGDNEQFF. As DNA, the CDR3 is TGCAGCGCCGAAGCCGGCAGGGGGGACAATGAGCAGTTCTTC.

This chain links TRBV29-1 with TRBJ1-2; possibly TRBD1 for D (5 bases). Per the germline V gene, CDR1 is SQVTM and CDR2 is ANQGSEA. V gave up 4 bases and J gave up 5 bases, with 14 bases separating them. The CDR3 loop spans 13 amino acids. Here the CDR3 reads CSVGTGVGYGYTF. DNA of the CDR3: TGCAGCGTTGGAACAGGCGTTGGGTATGGCTACACCTTC.